Below, 20 T cell receptor beta chains from the same sample are listed, as sequenced in a study of shared clonotypes between healthy human individuals. Using immunoSEQ multiplex PCR, the repertoire was profiled, and TCRdb retains in-frame clones only, with some absent. The data contain more than 550,000 clones, around 91% of them singletons. Sequenced: memory CD8+ T cells from PBMCs. The subset: CD45RO+ cells pooled with CCR7-negative TemRA cells. The receptors originated from a young man in good health. Some clones in this sample may be carry-over from other donors' samples.

This chain links TRBV27 with TRBJ2-1, with 14 bases matching TRBD2. This CDR3 is 12 amino acids long. The germline V gene encodes CDR1 MNHEY and CDR2 SMNVEV (reference sequence). The V gene end was trimmed by 4 bases and the J gene end by 14 bases; junction bases not matched to a gene: 1. The CDR3 DNA is TGTGCCAGCAGTTCGGGACTAGCGGGGGAGTTCTTC. Its protein is CASSSGLAGEFF.

The gene calls are TRBV27 and TRBJ1-2, with no clear D. Germline assignment: CDR1 MNHEY and CDR2 SMNVEV (reference sequence). V was pared by 3 bases and J by 5 bases, with 13 bases between. CDR3 length: 14 amino acids. In DNA form, the CDR3 reads TGTGCCAGCAGTTTGAGTAGGGCGTTTTATGGCTACACCTTC. As protein: CASSLSRAFYGYTF.

The J gene is TRBJ2-7, the V gene TRBV15; 9 positions match TRBD1. Germline V gene lookup returns CDR1 LNHNV and CDR2 YYDKDF (reference sequence). V trimming: 2 bases; J trimming: 6 bases; junction bases outside the gene matches: 11. This CDR3 is 16 amino acids long. CDR3 in amino acids: CATSRRPGQGAPEQYF. The CDR3 region has the DNA TGTGCCACCAGCAGAAGGCCGGGACAGGGAGCTCCCGAGCAGTACTTC.

The chain joins TRBV10-2 to TRBJ2-1; the D gene is possibly TRBD2 (5 bases). V dropped 8 bases and J dropped 7 bases, with 15 bases sitting between them. The V gene's germline CDR1 is WSHSY and CDR2 SAAADI. The CDR3 consists of 13 residues. CDR3 in amino acids: CASFEGLGNEQFF. The CDR3 DNA reads as TGCGCCAGCTTTGAGGGCCTCGGGAATGAGCAGTTCTTC.

The chain's CDR3 is CASSERASGRFFDEQFF. In DNA form, the CDR3 reads TGTGCCAGCAGTGAAAGGGCCAGCGGGAGATTTTTCGATGAGCAGTTCTTC. The chain joins TRBV2 to TRBJ2-1; TRBD2 matches 8 bases. The junction had 14 bases not matched to a gene; V was cut back by 2 bases and J by 8 bases. CDR3 length: 17 amino acids. Germline assignment: CDR1 SNHLY and CDR2 FYNNEI.

This clone was counted many times. J is TRBJ2-3 and V is TRBV7-9; no firm D call. The CDR3 is 17 amino acids. Germline-derived CDR1 and CDR2 are SEHNR and FQNEAQ (reference sequence). Between the trimmed V and J ends, which lost 5 bases and 3 bases, there was a span of 21 bases. CDR3 DNA sequence: TGTGCCAGCAGCCCGCCCACCGCCAGTGTGGGGACAGATACGCAGTATTTT. Protein sequence: CASSPPTASVGTDTQYF.

V and J are TRBV4-1 and TRBJ1-1; 8 bases agree with TRBD1. J gave up 0 bases and V 1 base, and 4 bases lay outside the gene matches. The length of the CDR3 is 16 residues. CDR1 MGHRA and CDR2 YSYEKL come from the germline V gene. This CDR3 reads CASSQASGGMNTEAFF. The CDR3 DNA reads as TGCGCCAGCAGCCAAGCCTCAGGGGGCATGAACACTGAAGCTTTCTTT.

The rearrangement uses TRBV6-1 and TRBJ1-2; no reliable D call. This CDR3 comprises 13 residues. The germline V gene encodes CDR1 MNHNS and CDR2 SASEGT. V shed 5 bases and J shed 1 base, with 8 bases lying between them. CDR3 nucleotide sequence: TGTGCCAGCAGTTCGGTAGATAACTATGGCTACACCTTC. Translated, it gives CASSSVDNYGYTF.

About this clone itself: The sample contains more than one DNA sequence encoding this CDR3. The chain has TRBV9 and TRBJ2-1, with unresolved D. CDR1 and CDR2 (germline): SGDLS, YYNGEE. V lost 3 bases, J lost 0 bases, and 4 bases lay in between. This CDR3 comprises 13 residues. CDR3 in DNA: TGTGCCAGCAGCGGGAGCTCCTACAATGAGCAGTTCTTC. Translation gives CASSGSSYNEQFF.

The genes are TRBV28 and TRBJ2-1; D possibly corresponds to TRBD1 (6 bases). CDR3 length: 13 amino acids. Trimming shortened V by 5 bases and J by 5 bases, and 10 bases separated the two germline ends. The V gene's germline CDR1 is MDHEN and CDR2 SYDVKM. The CDR3: CASSLRGNNEQFF. The CDR3, as DNA: TGTGCCAGCAGTCTCAGGGGTAACAATGAGCAGTTCTTC.

This clone was found once. The chain joins TRBV28 to TRBJ2-7, with 10 bases fitting TRBD1. The J segment lost 6 bases and the V segment lost 4 bases, leaving 12 bases of the junction unmatched. The CDR3 covers 16 residues. Germline CDR1 is MDHEN and CDR2 is SYDVKM. CDR3: CASSSPTTTGGGEQYF. The CDR3 DNA follows: TGTGCCAGCAGTTCACCCACCACGACAGGGGGCGGCGAGCAGTACTTC.

The rearrangement joins TRBV18 to TRBJ1-1; D unresolved. Germline V gene sequence: CDR1 KGHSH, CDR2 LQKENI. Trimming cost V 0 bases and J 4 bases, with 12 bases left between them. There are 15 residues in the CDR3. CDR3 sequence (DNA): TGTGCCAGCTCACCACCGGAGCCCCGTCGCACTGAAGCTTTCTTT. Its protein product is CASSPPEPRRTEAFF. The whole variable domain, remainder taken from reference TRBV18 and TRBJ1-1, is NAGVMQNPRHLVRRRGQEARLRCSPMKGHSHVYWYRQLPEEGLKFMVYLQKENIIDESGMPKERFSAEFPKEGPSILRIQQVVRGDSAAYFCASSPPEPRRTEAFFGQGTRLTVV.

The rearrangement links TRBV5-4 to TRBJ2-7; either TRBD1 or TRBD2 may fit D (5 bases each). V gave up 1 base and J gave up 3 bases, with 17 bases separating them. The CDR3 runs to 16 residues. Germline CDR1 reads SGHNT; CDR2 reads YYREEE (reference sequence). The CDR3 region is CASSLWGKTYHYEQYF. In DNA form, the CDR3 reads TGTGCCAGCAGCTTGTGGGGGAAAACTTACCACTACGAGCAGTACTTC.

The J gene is TRBJ2-7, the V gene TRBV27; D possibly corresponds to TRBD1 (6 bases). V gave up 6 bases and J gave up 3 bases, with 9 bases separating them. CDR3 length equals 12 residues. The germline gives CDR1 MNHEY, CDR2 SMNVEV (reference sequence). DNA of the CDR3: TGTGCCAGCAGAAACAGGGACTACGAGCAGTACTTC. Translated, it gives CASRNRDYEQYF.

V usage is TRBV7-3 and J usage is TRBJ2-1; TRBD2 aligns across 12 bases. Germline V gene data show CDR1 as SGHTA and CDR2 as FQGTGA. After removal of 2 bases from V and 7 bases from J, the junction contained 3 bases not matched to a gene. The CDR3 runs to 15 residues. The CDR3 coding sequence is TGTGCCAGCAGCTTACTAGCGGGAGGGGGAAATGAGCAGTTCTTC. It is translated as CASSLLAGGGNEQFF. The whole variable domain, remainder taken from reference TRBV7-3 and TRBJ2-1, is GAGVSQTPSNKVTEKGKYVELRCDPISGHTALYWYRQSLGQGPEFLIYFQGTGAADDSGLPNDRFFAVRPEGSVSTLKIQRTERGDSAVYLCASSLLAGGGNEQFFGPGTRLTVL.

This clone has a single count. The rearrangement uses TRBV11-3 and TRBJ2-1, with 7 bases fitting TRBD2. With V trimmed by 3 bases and J by 8 bases, 10 bases remained unmatched. Germline CDR1 is SGHNT and CDR2 is YENEEA. The CDR3 length is 15 residues. The CDR3 protein is CASSFSGGSTHEQFF. In DNA, the CDR3 is TGTGCCAGCAGCTTCTCTGGCGGGAGTACCCATGAGCAGTTCTTC.

The J gene is TRBJ2-2, the V gene TRBV4-2, with D hard to call. CDR3 length equals 16 residues. V lost 1 base and J 6 bases, leaving 15 bases between the germline ends. The germline V gene has CDR1 LGHNA and CDR2 YNFKEQ. The CDR3: CASSQVSAVGAGELFF. CDR3 in DNA: TGTGCCAGCAGCCAAGTTTCGGCGGTCGGCGCCGGGGAGCTGTTTTTT.

The chain recombines TRBV27 with TRBJ1-4; D is unclear. Between the trimmed V and J ends, which lost 3 bases and 4 bases, there was a span of 12 bases. This CDR3 contains 15 residues. Germline V gene data show CDR1 as MNHEY and CDR2 as SMNVEV (reference sequence). The CDR3 bases are TGTGCCAGCAGTTTGTCGATGGGTCTTAATGAAAAACTGTTTTTT. This sequence encodes CASSLSMGLNEKLFF.

The rearrangement links TRBV19 to TRBJ2-7, with TRBD1 matching over 7 bases. With 4 bases clipped from V and 7 bases from J, the junction kept 7 bases outside the gene matches. The CDR3 loop spans 13 amino acids. Germline V gives CDR1 LNHDA, CDR2 SQIVND (reference sequence). CDR3 nucleotides: TGTGCCAGTAGTACTCGACAGGGATGGGAGCAGTACTTC. This sequence encodes CASSTRQGWEQYF.

The chain is built from TRBV10-1 and TRBJ1-5; D is undetermined. This CDR3 is built from 18 residues. Germline lookup yields CDR1 WNHNN and CDR2 SYGVQD (reference sequence). Trimming removed 0 bases at V and 5 bases at J, with 20 bases between. DNA for the CDR3: TGCGCCAGCAGTGAGTCATTCAAGAGGGCCGAGGTCGATCAGCCCCAGCATTTT. Its translation: CASSESFKRAEVDQPQHF.